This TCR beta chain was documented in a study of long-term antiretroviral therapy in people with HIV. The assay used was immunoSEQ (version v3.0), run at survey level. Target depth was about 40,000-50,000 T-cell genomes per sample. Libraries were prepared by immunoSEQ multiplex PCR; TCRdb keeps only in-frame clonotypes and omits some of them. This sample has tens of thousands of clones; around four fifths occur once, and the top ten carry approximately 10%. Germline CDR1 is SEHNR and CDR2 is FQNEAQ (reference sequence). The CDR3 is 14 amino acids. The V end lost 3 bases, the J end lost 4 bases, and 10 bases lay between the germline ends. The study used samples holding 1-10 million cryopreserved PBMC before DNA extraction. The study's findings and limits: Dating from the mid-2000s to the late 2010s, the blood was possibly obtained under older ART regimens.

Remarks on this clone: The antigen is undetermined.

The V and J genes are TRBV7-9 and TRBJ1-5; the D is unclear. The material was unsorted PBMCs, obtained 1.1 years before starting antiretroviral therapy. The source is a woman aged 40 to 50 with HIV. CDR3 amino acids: CASSFSGGNQPQHF. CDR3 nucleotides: TGTGCCAGCAGCTTTTCCGGAGGGAATCAGCCCCAGCATTTT.